This T cell receptor beta chain emerged from a study of spatial heterogeneity in lung cancer. The wider study: Sequencing consistently turned up more beta-chain sequences than alpha-chain sequences. Within raw reads, each unique TCR and UMI combination appeared on average more than ten times.

Time point: sample taken at primary tumor resection. Whole RNA from tumor, nontumor lung or frozen PBMC was sequenced unsorted. There were roughly 78 donors, all of them untreated patients with early-stage non-small cell lung cancer. In TCRdb, the 5' RACE reads were re-called with MiXCR into one record per CDR3 protein. The sample has 40,000 or so distinct CDR3 sequences, 6.5% to 9% seen once. General study results and limits: Compared with follow-up, resection was when ubiquitous expanded tumor TCRs appeared in blood more.

Ten or more counts support this clonotype. Its specificity is not known. Sequenced material: PBMCs, taken at surgery. The sequence derives from a male donor with early-stage non-small cell lung cancer.

CDR3 in DNA: TGTGCCAGCAGCCCGACAGGGGGCAACTATGGCTACACCTTC. This sequence encodes CASSPTGGNYGYTF. The chain links TRBV7-3 to TRBJ1-2; 10 positions agree with TRBD1. Per the germline V gene, CDR1 is SGHTA and CDR2 is FQGTGA. The CDR3 totals 14 residues. Trimming removed 5 bases from V and 2 bases from J; junction bases left unmatched: 2.